These 13 T cell receptor beta chains originate from one sample sequenced in a study of blood T cell repertoires in COVID-19. Clones were read by immunoSEQ multiplex PCR, and TCRdb kept only the in-frame ones, dropping some. This table holds roughly 300,000 clones, 90% found once. The sample taken for sequencing was peripheral blood. The receptors stem from a woman in her 30s with COVID-19, enrolled during active disease.

The chain couples TRBV7-2 to TRBJ2-7; TRBD2 is a possible D gene (6 bases). Per germline, CDR1 SGHTA and CDR2 FQGNSA. V was clipped by 7 bases and J by 0 bases, with 16 bases between them. CDR3 length: 15 amino acids. The CDR3: CASTLGAGSSYEQYF. CDR3 nucleotides: TGTGCCAGCACTCTAGGGGCGGGGAGCTCCTACGAGCAGTACTTC.

The chain joins TRBV7-2 to TRBJ2-5; D is possibly TRBD1 (6 bases). Trimming took 2 bases from V and 5 from J, leaving 15 bases between them. This CDR3 contains 15 residues. CDR1 SGHTA and CDR2 FQGNSA come from the germline V gene. CDR3 nucleotides: TGTGCCAGCAGCTTATCCCGGACAGATCGGGAGACCCAGTACTTC. This translates into CASSLSRTDRETQYF.

The chain couples TRBV5-1 to TRBJ2-7, with TRBD1 matching 9 bases. V trimming: 4 bases; J trimming: 6 bases; junction bases outside the gene matches: 14. The CDR3 consists of 16 residues. The V gene's germline CDR1 is SGHRS and CDR2 YFSETQ. The CDR3 DNA sequence: TGCGCCAGCAGCCCGGATGGAGGACAGGGGATCGCCGAGCAGTACTTC. Amino acids: CASSPDGGQGIAEQYF.

The rearrangement uses TRBV2 and TRBJ2-7; 9 bases align to TRBD2. CDR1 and CDR2 from the germline V gene are SNHLY and FYNNEI. The CDR3 covers 20 residues. The V gene end was trimmed by 0 bases and the J gene end by 3 bases; junction bases not matched to a gene: 18. CDR3 coding DNA: TGTGCCAGCAGTGAAGCGCTTCGGGGGGTAGCGGGAGCTCTTTACTACGAGCAGTACTTC. Encoded protein: CASSEALRGVAGALYYEQYF.

The chain links TRBV4-3 to TRBJ1-2; 7 bases fit TRBD1. The germline CDR1 and CDR2 sequences are LGHNA and YSLEER. This CDR3 region has 17 residues. Unmatched junction bases numbered 14, after V lost 1 base and J lost 6 bases. CDR3 nucleotide sequence: TGCGCCAGCAGCCAAGGGCAATGGGCAGGGGGAAAAGATGGCTACACCTTC. It yields the protein CASSQGQWAGGKDGYTF.

The DNA of the CDR3 is TGTGCCAGCAGCTTAACGTCTTTGGAGACCCAGTACTTC. Its protein is CASSLTSLETQYF. The chain has TRBV7-3 and TRBJ2-5; D is undetermined. CDR3 length equals 13 residues. The V end was cut by 0 bases, the J end by 5 bases, with 7 bases between. Germline loops: CDR1 SGHTA, CDR2 FQGTGA.

V usage is TRBV5-8 and J usage is TRBJ2-3; tentative D call: TRBD1 (6 bases). Germline assignment: CDR1 SGHTS and CDR2 YDEGEE. This CDR3 spans 15 amino acids. Trimming took 4 bases from V and 3 from J, leaving 15 bases between them. The CDR3 nucleotides read TGTGCCAGCAGCCCCGGCGCAGGGGTGACAGATACGCAGTATTTT. Encoded protein: CASSPGAGVTDTQYF.

This chain uses TRBV15 with TRBJ2-7; possibly TRBD2 for D (5 bases). V lost 0 bases and J 1 base, leaving 13 bases between the germline ends. Germline CDR1 LNHNV, CDR2 YYDKDF (reference sequence). The CDR3 consists of 16 residues. CDR3 amino acids: CATSRDYGGPSYEQYF. Written as DNA, the CDR3 is TGTGCCACCAGCAGAGATTATGGCGGGCCGTCCTACGAGCAGTACTTC. The variable domain in full, with the rest retrieved from reference TRBV15 and TRBJ2-7, is DAMVIQNPRYQVTQFGKPVTLSCSQTLNHNVMYWYQQKSSQAPKLLFHYYDKDFNNEADTPDNFQSRRPNTSFCFLDIRSPGLGDTAMYLCATSRDYGGPSYEQYFGPGTRLTVT.

This clone was observed a single time. The CDR3 spells CASSDITPGWVSYEQYF. The DNA for the CDR3 is TGTGCCAGCAGTGATATCACCCCGGGATGGGTCTCCTACGAGCAGTACTTC. The chain combines TRBV2 with TRBJ2-7; tentative D call: TRBD2 (5 bases). Germline lookup yields CDR1 SNHLY and CDR2 FYNNEI. This CDR3 is built from 17 residues. The ends were cut back, 3 bases at V and 0 bases at J, with 18 bases in the middle.

The chain joins TRBV18 to TRBJ2-7; 8 nucleotides match TRBD1. Germline CDR1 KGHSH, CDR2 LQKENI. V lost 4 bases, J lost 5 bases, and 10 bases stayed unmatched. This CDR3 spans 15 amino acids. CDR3 nucleotide sequence: TGTGCCAGCTCACTCCCCAGGGGGCCCCTTAACGAGCAGTACTTC. Amino acids: CASSLPRGPLNEQYF.

The chain recombines TRBV10-2 with TRBJ1-1, with D hard to call. This CDR3 region has 14 residues. Germline V lookup: CDR1 WSHSY, CDR2 SAAADI. V gave up 1 base and J gave up 2 bases, with 8 bases separating them. CDR3 loop: CASSEYSGNTEAFF. Written as DNA, the CDR3 is TGCGCCAGCAGTGAGTACAGTGGAAACACTGAAGCTTTCTTT.

This clone has a handful of counts. This sequence joins TRBV15 and TRBJ1-6; D is perhaps TRBD1 (5 bases). With 1 base removed from V and 5 bases from J, the gap between germline ends came to 6 bases. The CDR3 runs 14 residues. CDR1 is LNHNV, CDR2 YYDKDF, per germline (reference sequence). The CDR3 sequence: CATSRVGDNSPLHF. The CDR3 nucleotides are TGTGCCACCAGCAGAGTAGGGGATAATTCACCCCTCCACTTT. The full variable domain, with the rest looked up from reference TRBV15 and TRBJ1-6, is DAMVIQNPRYQVTQFGKPVTLSCSQTLNHNVMYWYQQKSSQAPKLLFHYYDKDFNNEADTPDNFQSRRPNTSFCFLDIRSPGLGDTAMYLCATSRVGDNSPLHFGNGTRLTVT.

This chain links TRBV7-9 with TRBJ1-1, with a possible D match to TRBD1 (6 bases). Trimming took off 1 base at V and 5 bases at J, with 14 bases between the two ends. Germline CDR1 and CDR2: SEHNR and FQNEAQ (reference sequence). The CDR3 extends over 15 amino acids. For the CDR3, the DNA is TGTGCCAGCAGCTTAGAGGGACACGCGATTACTGAAGCTTTCTTT. Residues: CASSLEGHAITEAFF.